This T cell receptor beta chain appears in the sequencing data of a study of OX40 agonist ivuxolimab in advanced cancers. The CDR3 contains 13 residues. CDR1 and CDR2 from the germline V gene are ENHRY and SYGVKD. Trimming removed 9 bases at V and 1 base at J, with 12 bases between. Assay used: immunoSEQ multiplex PCR; TCRdb lists only in-frame clones, some missing. The sample records fewer than 65,000 clones, about nine tenths being singletons. The receptor was isolated from an adult with an advanced solid tumor such as melanoma, head and neck, liver or kidney cancer. The V and J genes are TRBV10-3 and TRBJ1-1; D is perhaps TRBD1 (5 bases). Sequenced material: CD4+ or CD8+ T cells sorted from blood, taken in a trial of the OX40 agonist ivuxolimab. CDR3 sequence: CAIKTDGNTEAFF. CDR3 DNA sequence: TGTGCCATAAAGACAGACGGGAACACTGAAGCTTTCTTT.